This passage covers 26 T cell receptor beta chains from one sample sequenced in a study of TIL therapy for anti-PD-1-resistant metastatic lung cancer. The immunoSEQ assay was v3. Here immunoSEQ multiplex PCR was the method, and the copy in TCRdb shows in-frame clones only, minus some. The sample has tens of thousands of clones; around 87% are singletons. The time point is: pre-treatment sample, taken before nivolumab and TIL therapy. Here the sequenced sample was blood, taken at baseline. The receptors originated from a person between 25 and 79 years old with non-small cell lung cancer.

This clone came up once. The genes are TRBV5-6 and TRBJ2-1; D gene ambiguous. In germline, CDR1 is SGHDT, CDR2 YYEEEE. The germline V and J ends were trimmed by 0 bases and 9 bases, with 10 bases remaining between them. This CDR3 spans 13 amino acids. As DNA, the CDR3 is TGTGCCAGCAGCTTGGGGCAAATCGGTGAGCAGTTCTTC. Translating it yields CASSLGQIGEQFF.

This clone was observed once. V is TRBV27 and J is TRBJ2-1, with 8 bases that match TRBD1. There are 15 residues in the CDR3. Losses at the gene ends were 5 bases for V and 10 bases for J; bases not matched to a gene: 13. Germline values: CDR1 MNHEY, CDR2 SMNVEV (reference sequence). The CDR3 DNA reads TGTGCCAGCAGTCTGAGACAGGGGCTTAAGGTAGAGCAGTTCTTC. It codes for CASSLRQGLKVEQFF.

This rearrangement joins TRBV5-1 to TRBJ2-2; the match to TRBD2 covers 14 bases. CDR3 length: 17 residues. Germline CDR1 is SGHRS and CDR2 is YFSETQ. Trimming took 5 bases from V and 1 from J; bases not matched to a gene: 4. CDR3 DNA: TGCGCCAGCAGAGGAGGGACTAGCGGGGGGAACACCGGGGAGCTGTTTTTT. Its translation is CASRGGTSGGNTGELFF.

The chain uses TRBV6-1 and TRBJ2-3; TRBD2 might be the D (6 bases). V gave up 1 base and J gave up 5 bases, with 10 bases separating them. The length of the CDR3 is 14 residues. From germline, CDR1 is MNHNS and CDR2 SASEGT. The CDR3 protein is CASSEGGGRDTQYF. The DNA for the CDR3 is TGTGCCAGCAGTGAAGGTGGGGGGAGAGATACGCAGTATTTT.

The rearrangement links TRBV10-3 to TRBJ1-6; D may be TRBD1 (6 bases). Germline V gene lookup returns CDR1 ENHRY and CDR2 SYGVKD. The CDR3 covers 15 residues. The V gene lost 0 bases and the J gene lost 3 bases, with 6 bases spanning the gap. The CDR3 region is CAISESTGYNSPLHF. The DNA for the CDR3 is TGTGCCATCAGTGAGTCGACAGGCTATAATTCACCCCTCCACTTT.

This clone came up once. V and J are TRBV6-1 and TRBJ1-1, with D perhaps TRBD1 (6 bases). In germline, CDR1 is MNHNS, CDR2 SASEGT. CDR3 size: 15 residues. Trimming cost V 3 bases and J 0 bases, with 11 bases left between them. The CDR3 sequence: CASSESQGLNTEAFF. In DNA form, the CDR3 reads TGTGCCAGCAGTGAGTCACAGGGTTTGAACACTGAAGCTTTCTTT.

The chain links TRBV5-4 to TRBJ2-1; TRBD1 might be the D (7 bases). The CDR3 is made up of 15 amino acids. Germline CDR1 is SGHNT and CDR2 is YYREEE (reference sequence). Between the trimmed V and J ends, which lost 3 bases and 5 bases, there was a span of 15 bases. CDR3 sequence reads: CASSSGQTSNNEQFF. The DNA for the CDR3 is TGTGCCAGCAGCTCGGGACAGACTAGTAACAATGAGCAGTTCTTC.

V gene TRBV19 combines with J gene TRBJ1-5, with D possibly matching TRBD1 (6 bases). The CDR3 length is 14 residues. Trimming removed 3 bases at V and 7 bases at J, with 13 bases between. The germline V gene encodes CDR1 LNHDA and CDR2 SQIVND (reference sequence). CDR3 loop: CASSIYPGGQPQHF. The CDR3 DNA follows: TGTGCCAGTAGTATTTACCCGGGGGGCCAGCCCCAGCATTTT.

This clone was picked up one time. This chain joins TRBV27 and TRBJ2-7, with D tentatively TRBD2 (7 bases). The germline CDR1 and CDR2 sequences are MNHEY and SMNVEV (reference sequence). The CDR3 length is 15 residues. V lost 5 bases and J lost 5, with 19 bases in between. CDR3 amino acids: CASSPLGGPSDEQYF. The DNA for the CDR3 is TGTGCCAGCAGTCCGCTCGGGGGGCCGTCGGACGAGCAGTACTTC.

The genes are TRBV10-3 and TRBJ1-2, with D tentatively TRBD1 (6 bases). Germline assignment: CDR1 ENHRY and CDR2 SYGVKD. The CDR3 runs 15 residues. V dropped 5 bases and J dropped 1 base, with 14 bases sitting between them. The CDR3 region has the DNA TGTGCCATCAGTACAGGGAACGGCGATAACTATGGCTACACCTTC. It yields the protein CAISTGNGDNYGYTF.

The chain uses TRBV19 and TRBJ1-3; no clear D gene. Trimming pared 6 bases from V and 0 bases from J, leaving 12 bases between. CDR3 length: 15 residues. From germline, CDR1 is LNHDA and CDR2 SQIVND (reference sequence). CDR3 bases: TGTGCCAGTAGCCCACGGAGTCTCTCTGGAAACACCATATATTTT. This codes for CASSPRSLSGNTIYF.

This chain joins TRBV9 and TRBJ1-3; 8 bases are shared with TRBD1. V shed 7 bases and J 0 bases; nucleotides not matched to a gene: 3. Germline CDR1 and CDR2: SGDLS and YYNGEE. The CDR3 loop spans 14 amino acids. CDR3 protein: CASGQGDSGNTIYF. The CDR3 DNA reads as TGTGCCAGCGGACAGGGAGACTCTGGAAACACCATATATTTT.

The V and J genes are TRBV27 and TRBJ2-3, with D possibly matching TRBD2 (6 bases). The ends were cut back, 3 bases at V and 3 bases at J, with 7 bases in the middle. The CDR3 is 13 residues long. Germline-derived CDR1 and CDR2 are MNHEY and SMNVEV (reference sequence). The CDR3 sequence is CASSFGGTDTQYF. CDR3 nucleotides: TGTGCCAGCAGTTTCGGAGGGACAGATACGCAGTATTTT.

The V gene is TRBV5-1, the J gene TRBJ1-2; D is unclear. Germline V CDR1 and CDR2: SGHRS, YFSETQ. This CDR3 region has 16 residues. V was clipped by 0 bases and J by 1 base, with 13 bases between them. CDR3 protein: CASSLASTHFNYGYTF. Written as DNA, the CDR3 is TGCGCCAGCAGCTTGGCCTCCACCCACTTTAACTATGGCTACACCTTC.

This clone was seen more than once but under ten times. V usage is TRBV5-1 and J usage is TRBJ1-1; TRBD1 might be the D (5 bases). Trimming stripped 3 bases from V and 0 bases from J, with 12 bases between. The CDR3 runs 15 residues. Germline CDR1 and CDR2: SGHRS and YFSETQ. The CDR3 reads CASSSGPELNTEAFF. In DNA form, the CDR3 reads TGCGCCAGCAGCTCGGGGCCGGAATTGAACACTGAAGCTTTCTTT.

The chain combines TRBV5-1 with TRBJ1-2; D is ambiguous. V lost 4 bases and J 2 bases, leaving 9 bases between the germline ends. Germline assignment: CDR1 SGHRS and CDR2 YFSETQ. The CDR3 extends over 13 amino acids. CDR3 amino acids: CASSHEENYGYTF. The DNA for the CDR3 is TGCGCCAGCAGCCACGAGGAGAACTATGGCTACACCTTC.

The chain links TRBV2 to TRBJ2-3; tentatively, D is TRBD2 (7 bases). Trimming removed 9 bases at V and 3 bases at J, with 10 bases between. Germline V lookup: CDR1 SNHLY, CDR2 FYNNEI. CDR3 length equals 12 residues. The chain's CDR3 is CASGRGTDTQYF. The CDR3 DNA reads as TGTGCCAGTGGGAGGGGGACAGATACGCAGTATTTT. The full variable domain, rest sourced from reference TRBV2 and TRBJ2-3, is EPEVTQTPSHQVTQMGQEVILRCVPISNHLYFYWYRQILGQKVEFLVSFYNNEISEKSEIFDDQFSVERPDGSNFTLKIRSTKLEDSAMYFCASGRGTDTQYFGPGTRLTVL.

This clone was seen more than once but under ten times. V usage is TRBV4-1 and J usage is TRBJ2-5; D is possibly TRBD2 (6 bases). The CDR3 is made up of 13 amino acids. Looked up from germline, CDR1 is MGHRA and CDR2 is YSYEKL. V dropped 6 bases and J dropped 4 bases, with 12 bases sitting between them. The CDR3 coding sequence is TGCGCCAGCAGTCGGTGGCGGGGAGAGACCCAGTACTTC. Translation: CASSRWRGETQYF.

The chain is built from TRBV5-1 and TRBJ2-7; 8 nucleotides match TRBD1. CDR3 length: 15 amino acids. V lost 4 bases, J lost 3 bases, and 9 bases stayed unmatched. Germline loops: CDR1 SGHRS, CDR2 YFSETQ. The CDR3 DNA follows: TGCGCCAGCAGCCCTACCGGACAGGGCGTCTACGAGCAGTACTTC. Its protein product is CASSPTGQGVYEQYF.

J is TRBJ1-2 and V is TRBV10-2; D ambiguous. The CDR3 has 14 residues. Germline V lookup: CDR1 WSHSY, CDR2 SAAADI. V was cut by 3 bases and J by 8 bases, with 16 bases left in between. CDR3 in DNA: TGCGCCAGCAGTGAATCGCGGGGATTGGGAGGCTACACCTTC. It translates to CASSESRGLGGYTF.

The chain has TRBV4-1 and TRBJ1-4; D is unresolved. Germline V CDR1 and CDR2: MGHRA, YSYEKL. Trimming pared 2 bases from V and 0 bases from J, leaving 10 bases between. CDR3 length equals 16 residues. This CDR3 reads CASSQYHTPTNEKLFF. DNA of the CDR3: TGCGCCAGCAGCCAATACCATACGCCAACTAATGAAAAACTGTTTTTT.

The table lists this clone with a count of one. The rearrangement links TRBV24-1 to TRBJ2-1; a weak D match, TRBD1 (6 bases). Germline CDR1 and CDR2: KGHDR and SFDVKD. The CDR3 contains 13 residues. Trimming pared 4 bases from V and 8 bases from J, leaving 11 bases between. The CDR3 sequence: CATSENRADEQFF. The CDR3 DNA sequence: TGTGCCACCAGTGAAAACAGGGCCGATGAGCAGTTCTTC.

This clone was detected only a few times. V is TRBV5-4 and J is TRBJ1-5; 11 bases map to TRBD1. The CDR3 is 15 residues long. Trimming cost V 3 bases and J 6 bases; bases outside gene matches: 5. CDR1 is SGHNT, CDR2 YYREEE, per germline (reference sequence). CDR3 sequence: CASSSGQGAGQPQHF. The CDR3 DNA reads TGTGCCAGCAGCTCCGGACAGGGGGCCGGTCAGCCCCAGCATTTT.

The rearrangement links TRBV19 to TRBJ1-5; D is uncertain. CDR1 is LNHDA, CDR2 SQIVND, per germline (reference sequence). This CDR3 has 13 residues. V was shortened by 4 bases and J by 4 bases, with 8 bases between the two germline ends. The chain's CDR3 is CASSKAWNQPQHF. The CDR3 DNA reads as TGTGCCAGTAGTAAAGCCTGGAATCAGCCCCAGCATTTT. Combining the CDR3 with reference TRBV19 and TRBJ1-5 gives the whole variable domain DGGITQSPKYLFRKEGQNVTLSCEQNLNHDAMYWYRQDPGQGLRLIYYSQIVNDFQKGDIAEGYSVSREKKESFPLTVTSAQKNPTAFYLCASSKAWNQPQHFGDGTRLSIL.

This rearrangement joins TRBV7-3 to TRBJ2-1; 8 nucleotides match TRBD2. This CDR3 has 16 amino acids. Losses at the gene ends were 6 bases for V and 0 bases for J; bases not matched to a gene: 7. The germline V gene has CDR1 SGHTA and CDR2 FQGTGA. The CDR3 coding sequence is TGTGCCAGCAGTTATAGCGGGATTTTCTCCTACAATGAGCAGTTCTTC. It encodes CASSYSGIFSYNEQFF.

The chain links TRBV18 to TRBJ1-5; D is possibly TRBD1 (6 bases). V lost 6 bases and J lost 6, with 21 bases in between. The V gene's germline CDR1 is KGHSH and CDR2 LQKENI. The CDR3 totals 16 residues. The CDR3 here is CASSPIGGQRGQPQHF. The CDR3 bases are TGTGCCAGCTCCCCTATCGGTGGACAGAGAGGTCAGCCCCAGCATTTT.